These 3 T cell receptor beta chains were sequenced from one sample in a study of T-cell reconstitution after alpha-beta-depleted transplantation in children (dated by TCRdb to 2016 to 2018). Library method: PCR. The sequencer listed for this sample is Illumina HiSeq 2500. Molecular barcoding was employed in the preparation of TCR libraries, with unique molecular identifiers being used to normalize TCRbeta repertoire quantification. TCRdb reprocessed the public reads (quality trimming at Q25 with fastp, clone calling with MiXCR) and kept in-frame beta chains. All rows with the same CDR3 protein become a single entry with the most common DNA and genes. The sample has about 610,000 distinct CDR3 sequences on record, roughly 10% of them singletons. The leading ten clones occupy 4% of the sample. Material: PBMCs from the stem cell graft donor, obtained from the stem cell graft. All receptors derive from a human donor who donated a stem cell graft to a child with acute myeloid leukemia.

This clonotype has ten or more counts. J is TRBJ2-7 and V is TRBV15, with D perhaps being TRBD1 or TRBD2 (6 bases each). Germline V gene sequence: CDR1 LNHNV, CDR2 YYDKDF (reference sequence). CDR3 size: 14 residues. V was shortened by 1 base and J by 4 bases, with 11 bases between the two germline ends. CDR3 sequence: CATSRVGGRYEQYF. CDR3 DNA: TGTGCCACCAGCAGAGTTGGGGGGCGATACGAGCAGTACTTC.

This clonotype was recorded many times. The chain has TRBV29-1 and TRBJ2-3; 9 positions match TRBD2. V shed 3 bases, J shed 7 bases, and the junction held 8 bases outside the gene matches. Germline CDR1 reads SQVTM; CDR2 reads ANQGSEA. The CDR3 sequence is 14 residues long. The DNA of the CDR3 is TGCAGCGTTGACGTAGCGGGAGTGGGAAATACGCAGTATTTT. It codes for CSVDVAGVGNTQYF.

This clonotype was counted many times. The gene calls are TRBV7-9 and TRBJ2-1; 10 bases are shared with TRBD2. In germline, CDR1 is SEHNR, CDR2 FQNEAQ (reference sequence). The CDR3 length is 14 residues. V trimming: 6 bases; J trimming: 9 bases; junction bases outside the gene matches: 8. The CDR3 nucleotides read TGTGCCAGCAGTCCAGCGGGAGGGGGAAGTGAGCAGTTCTTC. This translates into CASSPAGGGSEQFF.